This paragraph covers one T cell receptor (beta chain) sequence. No antigen is known for it. Sample barcodes and UMIs were carried by the TCR alpha and TCR beta cDNA libraries that 5'RACE generated with constant-segment primers. TCRdb redid the calling of the 5' RACE reads with MiXCR, one entry per CDR3 protein. The data contain roughly 280,000 distinct CDR3 sequences, around 8% of them seen just once; the ten biggest clones take up roughly 23%. These data belong to a study of T-cell memory formation after mild COVID-19. Study-wide background: Largely donor-specific TCR clusters were found.

Study results and limitations: Pre-infection memory showed some responding clones, and this suggested that cross-reactive memory joined. While clones contracting from day 15 to 85 were balanced between CD4 and CD8, later expanders leaned CD4+.

The source of this sequence is a man aged 18 to 29 who had mild COVID-19 (a few samples of this study predate the infection). Cell type and time point are not known. Sequencing used PBMCs or a T cell subset sorted from them (not recorded which).

CDR3 nucleotides: TGTGCCACCAGCAGCGCAGGAGGCGCTTCTGGAAACACCATATATTTT. The encoded protein is CATSSAGGASGNTIYF. J is TRBJ1-3 and V is TRBV15; unclear D gene. Trimming cost V 3 bases and J 1 base, with 13 bases left between them. CDR1 is LNHNV, CDR2 YYDKDF, per germline (reference sequence). The CDR3 is 16 amino acids.